The rows below give T cell receptor beta chains drawn from one sample of a study of blood T cell repertoires in COVID-19. Data came from immunoSEQ multiplex PCR; TCRdb stores just in-frame clones and leaves some out. The sample includes 250,000 or so clones, more than 85% of them seen just once. The source material was PBMCs or T cells enriched from blood (not recorded which). The source of these receptors is a man between 40 and 49 years old who had been exposed to COVID-19. CDR3s leave out the opening cysteine and the closing phenylalanine or tryptophan. Fields, in order: D gene, J gene, V gene, CDR3 protein. The D gene is left open where the match is weak.

NA TRBJ2-7 TRBV5-5 ASSFAGTDEQY
TRBD2 TRBJ2-1 TRBV6-5 ASSSWTSGEGQF
NA TRBJ2-3 TRBV3-1/TRBV3-2 ASSQDQGGGTDTQY
TRBD2 TRBJ2-2 TRBV27 ASRALAVGELF
TRBD2 TRBJ2-5 TRBV19 ASSPTSGSRKTQY
NA TRBJ2-3 TRBV28 ASFVRDNTQY
TRBD2 TRBJ2-3 TRBV28 ASSTGLAAGPDTQY
TRBD1 TRBJ1-4 TRBV30 AWSAGGWSEKLF
TRBD1 TRBJ1-4 TRBV2 ASSDIRRGTGGLSTNEKLF
NA TRBJ1-2 TRBV27 ASSPRDIAYGYT
NA TRBJ1-2 TRBV30 ALGIGPSGYGYT
NA TRBJ2-1 TRBV19 ASSRSITYNEQF
NA TRBJ2-5 TRBV4-2 ASSQNYRAGETQY
TRBD2 TRBJ2-7 TRBV5-1 ASSDKTGTSGTEQY
NA TRBJ2-7 TRBV12-5 ASGLPRTSSYEQY
TRBD1 TRBJ1-1 TRBV6-5 ASRTGTGGIYEAF
TRBD1 TRBJ1-5 TRBV19 ASTLYPAGTDSNQPQH
TRBD1 TRBJ2-1 TRBV9 ASSVTPGTGVDNEQF
NA TRBJ2-7 TRBV30 AWSTLYEQY
NA TRBJ1-5 TRBV27 ASSRGTSGGNQPQH
TRBD1 TRBJ2-7 TRBV28 ASRTGTDYEQY
NA TRBJ2-1 TRBV11-3 ASSFRSSFRRRSSYNEQF
TRBD1 TRBJ2-7 TRBV28 ASSSTGGGGYEQY
TRBD2 TRBJ2-3 TRBV6-4 ASSDSSGSHTDTQY
TRBD2 TRBJ2-7 TRBV5-1 ASSLEGTSGRIYEQY
TRBD1 TRBJ1-2 TRBV19 ASSISDRIEVGYT
TRBD2 TRBJ2-7 TRBV4-1 ASSPQGLVSYEQY
TRBD1 TRBJ1-2 TRBV5-1 ASSPGTDYYGYT
NA TRBJ1-2 TRBV3-1/TRBV3-2 ASSQVGGTYGYT
NA TRBJ2-1 TRBV2 ASKGSGASYNEQF
TRBD2 TRBJ2-2 TRBV7-9 ASSPKPAGERYTGELF
TRBD2 TRBJ2-7 TRBV30 AWGETSGRGYEQY
NA TRBJ2-2 TRBV2 ASSDLMNSNVPNTGELF
TRBD1 TRBJ1-2 TRBV7-9 ASSYGQGLHGYT
TRBD1 TRBJ2-7 TRBV5-1 ASRDDRGLYEQY
NA TRBJ2-2 TRBV27 ASNSIGQGGNTGELF
TRBD2 TRBJ2-1 TRBV5-1 ASSSGTSGDGTSVKF